A selection of T cell receptor beta chains follows, all from one sample in a study of long-term antiretroviral therapy in people with HIV. The assay was immunoSEQ multiplex PCR, and TCRdb's table has in-frame clones only and misses some. The data show approximately 35,000 clones, roughly 88% seen once. This sample comprised unsorted PBMCs, obtained 2.2 years after starting antiretroviral therapy. Source of these receptors: a man aged 18 to 29 with HIV. CDR3s include the opening cysteine and the closing phenylalanine or tryptophan. Each record gives: clone size, J gene, D gene, CDR3 length, V gene, CDR3 protein, CDR3 DNA. A D gene is named only where the DNA matches it firmly. Some rows mark clone size as missing; the rest say once, few, many or name a class of expanded clone.

>few|TRBJ1-2|NA|13|TRBV2
CASSESPNYGYTF
TGTGCCAGCAGTGAGAGCCCGAACTATGGCTACACCTTC
>NA|TRBJ2-2|TRBD2|16|TRBV5-1
CASTPGLAGEAGELFF
TGCGCCAGCACCCCCGGACTAGCGGGAGAGGCCGGGGAGCTGTTTTTT
>once|TRBJ2-7|TRBD1|15|TRBV6-1
CASSGLLGQGAEQYF
TGTGCCAGCAGTGGCCTCCTTGGGCAGGGGGCTGAGCAGTACTTC
>NA|TRBJ2-4|NA|12|TRBV11-2
CASSLNRGGQYF
TGTGCCAGCAGCTTGAACAGGGGAGGTCAGTACTTC
>NA|TRBJ1-1|NA|13|TRBV19
CASSPRANTEAFF
TGTGCCAGTAGTCCCCGGGCCAACACTGAAGCTTTCTTT
>NA|TRBJ2-1|TRBD2|17|TRBV11-2
CASSLGQLAGSDNEQFF
TGTGCCAGCAGCCTGGGCCAACTAGCGGGAAGCGACAATGAGCAGTTCTTC
>NA|TRBJ2-7|NA|12|TRBV5-6
CASSLASYEQYF
TGTGCCAGCAGCTTGGCATCCTACGAGCAGTACTTC
>NA|TRBJ2-3|NA|15|TRBV6-5
CASSSLGVSTDTQYF
TGTGCCAGCAGCTCTTTGGGGGTCAGCACAGATACGCAGTATTTT
>NA|TRBJ2-7|TRBD2|15|TRBV6-5
CASSYFLAGRYEQYF
TGTGCCAGCAGTTACTTCCTAGCGGGAAGGTACGAGCAGTACTTC
>NA|TRBJ2-2|TRBD2|15|TRBV7-6
CASSLGLGDTGELFF
TGTGCCAGCAGCCTGGGACTAGGCGACACCGGGGAGCTGTTTTTT
>NA|TRBJ1-1|NA|12|TRBV7-9
CASSLYVAEAFF
TGTGCCAGCAGCTTATATGTTGCTGAAGCTTTCTTT
>NA|TRBJ1-2|NA|12|TRBV7-2
CASSLTGYGYTF
TGTGCCAGCAGCTTAACGGGATATGGCTACACCTTC
>NA|TRBJ2-3|TRBD2|15|TRBV7-2
CASSSWGGVTDTQYF
TGTGCCAGCAGCTCTTGGGGGGGGGTCACAGATACGCAGTATTTT
>NA|TRBJ2-1|NA|15|TRBV13
CASSLTRPRYNEQFF
TGTGCCAGCAGCTTAACACGGCCGCGGTACAATGAGCAGTTCTTC
>NA|TRBJ1-4|NA|16|TRBV7-6
CASSPDIQVRDEKLFF
TGTGCCAGCAGCCCCGATATCCAGGTTAGGGATGAAAAACTGTTTTTT
>NA|TRBJ2-7|TRBD1|16|TRBV9
CASSVGLRTGLQEQYF
TGTGCCAGCAGCGTAGGCCTGAGGACAGGTTTGCAAGAGCAGTACTTC
>NA|TRBJ2-2|NA|11|TRBV7-3
CASSIHGELFF
TGTGCCAGCAGCATCCACGGGGAGCTGTTTTTT